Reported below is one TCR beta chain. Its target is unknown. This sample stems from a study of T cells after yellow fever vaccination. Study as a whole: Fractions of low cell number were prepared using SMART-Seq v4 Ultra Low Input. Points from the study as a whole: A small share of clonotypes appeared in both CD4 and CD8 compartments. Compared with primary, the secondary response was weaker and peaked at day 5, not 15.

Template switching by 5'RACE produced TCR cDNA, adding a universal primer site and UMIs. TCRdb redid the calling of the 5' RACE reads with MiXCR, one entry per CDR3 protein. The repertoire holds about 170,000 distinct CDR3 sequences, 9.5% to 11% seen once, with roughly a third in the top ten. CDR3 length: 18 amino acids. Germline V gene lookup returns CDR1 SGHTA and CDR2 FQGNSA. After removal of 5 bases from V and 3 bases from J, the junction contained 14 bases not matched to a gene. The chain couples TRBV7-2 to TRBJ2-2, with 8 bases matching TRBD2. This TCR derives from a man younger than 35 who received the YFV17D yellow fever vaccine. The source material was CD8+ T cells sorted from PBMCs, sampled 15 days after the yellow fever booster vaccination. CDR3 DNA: TGTGCCAGCAGCATCCCCGGGCTAGCGGGCCTTTACACCGGGGAGCTGTTTTTT. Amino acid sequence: CASSIPGLAGLYTGELFF.